This entry concerns a single TCR beta chain. Time point: baseline, week 1 (first vaccination visit). Treatment: pre-vaccination baseline after standard-of-care therapy. The data were obtained in a study of a mutant IDH1 vaccine in newly diagnosed glioma. Germline V lookup: CDR1 SEHNR, CDR2 FQNEAQ (reference sequence). This CDR3 has 15 residues. Trimming pared 4 bases from V and 6 bases from J, leaving 18 bases between. Clones were read by immunoSEQ multiplex PCR, and TCRdb kept only the in-frame ones, dropping some. The table lists tens of thousands of clones, 80% to 90% of them singletons, with approximately 20% in the top ten.

The material sequenced was PBMCs, taken from a glioma patient treated with radiotherapy, temozolomide or both. V gene TRBV7-9 combines with J gene TRBJ1-1; no clear D gene. The TCR comes from a man younger than 35 with glioma. CDR3 sequence reads: CASSSDREVRAEAFF. The CDR3 bases are TGTGCCAGCAGCTCGGACCGCGAGGTCCGGGCTGAAGCTTTCTTT. Together with reference TRBV7-9 and TRBJ1-1, the CDR3 gives the full variable domain: DTGVSQNPRHKITKRGQNVTFRCDPISEHNRLYWYRQTLGQGPEFLTYFQNEAQLEKSRLLSDRFSAERPKGSFSTLEIQRTEQGDSAMYLCASSSDREVRAEAFFGQGTRLTVV.